This T cell receptor beta chain came from a study of T cell responses to AZD1222 COVID-19 vaccine. Study-wide points: White British ancestry dominated among donors, who included more females, and clonal diversity was possibly underestimated. Vaccine-associated CD4 TCRs spanned spike, dominant at 160-218 and 743-854.

Notes on this clone: Its antigen is unknown.

The table came from immunoSEQ multiplex PCR; TCRdb's copy has only in-frame clones and leaves some out. The table includes 100,000 to 120,000 clones, roughly nine tenths detected once. The sample was peripheral blood, taken 28 days after the second AZD1222 dose. The clonotype comes from an adult who received the AZD1222 COVID-19 vaccine.

The DNA for the CDR3 is TGTGCCAGCAGCTTAGGAGGGCGGCAGTACTTC. Translated: CASSLGGRQYF. V and J are TRBV7-9 and TRBJ2-7, with D possibly TRBD2 on 5 matching bases. Trimming removed 1 base at V and 9 bases at J, with 7 bases between. Germline loops: CDR1 SEHNR, CDR2 FQNEAQ (reference sequence). CDR3 length equals 11 residues.